This entry lists 9 T cell receptor beta chains sequenced from one sample in a study of blood T cell repertoires in COVID-19. Sequenced by immunoSEQ multiplex PCR; TCRdb stores in-frame clones only, minus some. The table lists around 92,000 clones, 75% to 90% of them singletons. The sequenced sample was peripheral blood. These TCRs come from an elderly woman with active COVID-19.

V gene TRBV11-2 combines with J gene TRBJ2-1, with 12 bases identical to TRBD2. The germline CDR1 and CDR2 sequences are SGHAT and FQNNGV. The CDR3 is 14 residues long. Trimming took 5 bases from V and 8 from J; bases not matched to a gene: 4. CDR3 nucleotide sequence: TGTGCCAGCAGCCTAGCGGGAGGGTGGGATGAGCAGTTCTTC. This codes for CASSLAGGWDEQFF.

V is TRBV18 and J is TRBJ2-5, with 7 bases lining up with TRBD1. V was pared by 4 bases and J by 5 bases, with 10 bases of the junction left unmatched. CDR1 and CDR2 (germline): KGHSH, LQKENI. This CDR3 is 15 amino acids long. CDR3 in DNA: TGTGCCAGCTCACTACCGGGACAGTCCGGGGAGACCCAGTACTTC. Its translation: CASSLPGQSGETQYF.

The chain couples TRBV12-3 or TRBV12-4 to TRBJ2-5; the D gene is possibly TRBD2 (6 bases). The V gene lost 4 bases and the J gene lost 4 bases, with 10 bases spanning the gap. The CDR3 is 13 amino acids. For the CDR3, the DNA is TGTGCCAGCAGTTCGGGAGCCGTAGAGACCCAGTACTTC. Translating gives CASSSGAVETQYF.

The chain combines TRBV7-2 with TRBJ2-3, with 9 bases that match TRBD2. The germline gives CDR1 SGHTA, CDR2 FQGNSA. V shed 4 bases and J 5 bases; nucleotides not matched to a gene: 10. The CDR3 sequence is 16 residues long. CDR3 sequence: CASSSVPAGGRDTQYF. The CDR3 DNA is TGTGCCAGCAGCTCTGTTCCAGCGGGAGGTAGAGATACGCAGTATTTT.

The rearrangement uses TRBV5-1 and TRBJ2-7, with D possibly matching TRBD1 (5 bases). V lost 0 bases and J 5 bases, leaving 18 bases between the germline ends. This CDR3 has 16 residues. Germline-derived CDR1 and CDR2 are SGHRS and YFSETQ. This CDR3 is CASSLAGKGKFHEQYF. As DNA, the CDR3 is TGCGCCAGCAGCTTGGCCGGAAAGGGGAAGTTCCACGAGCAGTACTTC.

A few counts support this clone. The V and J genes are TRBV27 and TRBJ2-1; 8 bases line up with TRBD2. V shed 8 bases, J shed 10 bases, and the junction held 22 bases outside the gene matches. CDR3 length: 17 amino acids. CDR1 and CDR2 (germline): MNHEY, SMNVEV (reference sequence). The CDR3 nucleotides read TGTGCCAGCGCCCTTCCGACCGGGACTAGTATCCGAGGGGAGCAGTTCTTC. Encoded protein: CASALPTGTSIRGEQFF.

This chain joins TRBV7-9 and TRBJ2-3; TRBD2 matches 8 bases. Germline CDR1 SEHNR, CDR2 FQNEAQ (reference sequence). The V segment lost 1 base and the J segment 5 bases; nucleotides outside the gene matches: 5. The CDR3 runs 15 residues. Here the CDR3 reads CASSLELAVGDTQYF. The CDR3 DNA is TGTGCCAGCAGCTTAGAACTAGCGGTTGGAGATACGCAGTATTTT.

V and J are TRBV9 and TRBJ2-1, with D tentatively TRBD1 (6 bases). The germline V gene encodes CDR1 SGDLS and CDR2 YYNGEE. V lost 4 bases and J 7 bases, leaving 15 bases between the germline ends. The CDR3 length is 14 residues. DNA of the CDR3: TGTGCCAGCAGCCCTCAAATAGACAGGAATGAGCAGTTCTTC. Amino acid sequence: CASSPQIDRNEQFF.

This sequence joins TRBV15 and TRBJ2-1; TRBD1 agrees at 12 bases. This CDR3 has 14 amino acids. Germline V gives CDR1 LNHNV, CDR2 YYDKDF (reference sequence). J gave up 9 bases and V 4 bases, and 4 bases lay outside the gene matches. The CDR3 region is CATSTGTGGSEQFF. The CDR3 nucleotides are TGTGCCACCAGCACCGGGACAGGGGGCAGTGAGCAGTTCTTC. The full variable domain, completed using reference TRBV15 and TRBJ2-1, is DAMVIQNPRYQVTQFGKPVTLSCSQTLNHNVMYWYQQKSSQAPKLLFHYYDKDFNNEADTPDNFQSRRPNTSFCFLDIRSPGLGDTAMYLCATSTGTGGSEQFFGPGTRLTVL.